This T cell receptor beta chain was documented in a study of control samples from healthy donors and cancer patients. Repertoires were generated with immunoSEQ multiplex PCR, while TCRdb's copy carries only in-frame clones and drops some. The table shows about 140,000 clones, with 85% to 95% occurring only once. The CDR3 contains 18 residues when both ends are counted. Per germline, CDR1 MGHRA and CDR2 YSYEKL. As regards this clone: Given the absence of the conserved phenylalanine or tryptophan at the CDR3 end, a read error is likely. The DNA is left out, because the CDR3 cannot be placed on it with certainty; the CDR3 is given as TCRdb lists it.

V gene TRBV4-1 combines with J gene TRBJ2-7; the D segment call TRBD2 is taken from the table without a DNA check. The sequence was obtained from a man between 40 and 49 years old in good health. Input material: blood. The CDR3 here is CASSRSGVIQIYEHHHSI.